The sequence of this T cell receptor beta chain was determined in a study of radiotherapy plus CTLA-4 blockade in lung cancer. Assay: immunoSEQ multiplex PCR; the TCRdb copy retains only in-frame clones and omits some. The table records tens of thousands of clones, about 80% of them present only once. Source: peripheral blood, taken from a patient treated with radiotherapy plus ipilimumab. The sequence derives from a human donor with non-small cell lung cancer that progressed on radiotherapy plus ipilimumab.

The CDR3 loop reads CAISDIGGSYNEQFF. CDR3 DNA sequence: TGTGCCATCAGTGATATTGGGGGATCCTACAATGAGCAGTTCTTC. This sequence joins TRBV10-3 and TRBJ2-1; D may correspond to TRBD1 or TRBD2 (5 bases each). V lost 3 bases and J 1 base, leaving 10 bases between the germline ends. Looked up from germline, CDR1 is ENHRY and CDR2 is SYGVKD. The CDR3 loop spans 15 amino acids.